These 28 T cell receptor beta chains were all obtained from the same sample, sequenced in a study of cytomegalovirus exposure and HLA in healthy donors. 13 Jbeta primers and 60 Vbeta primers were used for the PCR. Assay: immunoSEQ multiplex PCR; the TCRdb copy retains only in-frame clones and omits some. This table has about 130,000 clones, around 81% appearing once. The source material was PBMCs. The receptors were gathered from a young man in good health and CMV-seronegative.

The J gene is TRBJ1-1, the V gene TRBV10-1; 12 positions match TRBD1. Germline V lookup: CDR1 WNHNN, CDR2 SYGVQD (reference sequence). The CDR3 covers 16 residues. Losses at the gene ends were 6 bases for V and 3 bases for J; bases not matched to a gene: 8. This chain's CDR3 is CASSPGQGARHTEAFF. Here the CDR3 DNA reads TGCGCCAGCAGCCCGGGACAGGGGGCCCGCCACACTGAAGCTTTCTTT.

V usage is TRBV14 and J usage is TRBJ2-2; D is unclear. V was cut by 4 bases and J by 4 bases, with 10 bases left in between. The germline gives CDR1 SGHDN, CDR2 FVKESK. The CDR3 length is 14 residues. CDR3 sequence: CASSPQVGTGELFF. In nucleotides, the CDR3 is TGTGCCAGCAGCCCTCAGGTGGGCACCGGGGAGCTGTTTTTT. The whole variable domain, filled in from reference TRBV14 and TRBJ2-2, reads EAGVTQFPSHSVIEKGQTVTLRCDPISGHDNLYWYRRVMGKEIKFLLHFVKESKQDESGMPNNRFLAERTGGTYSTLKVQPAELEDSGVYFCASSPQVGTGELFFGEGSRLTVL.

This clone was observed once. Other DNA sequences in the same sample also yield this CDR3. V is TRBV4-3 and J is TRBJ1-6; 7 positions match TRBD1. The CDR3 contains 16 residues. In germline, CDR1 is LGHNA, CDR2 YSLEER. Unmatched junction bases numbered 11, after V lost 2 bases and J lost 10 bases. The CDR3 DNA is TGCGCCAGCAGCCAACATAAGACAGGGAGTAACTCACCCCTCCACTTT. Its protein is CASSQHKTGSNSPLHF.

The chain joins TRBV27 to TRBJ1-1, with 9 bases matching TRBD1. The CDR3 runs 15 residues. Germline-derived CDR1 and CDR2 are MNHEY and SMNVEV (reference sequence). Losses at the gene ends were 5 bases for V and 4 bases for J; bases not matched to a gene: 8. The CDR3 spells CASSRIQGAGTEAFF. As DNA, the CDR3 is TGTGCCAGCAGTCGAATACAGGGGGCAGGCACTGAAGCTTTCTTT.

The V call is TRBV5-4, the J call TRBJ2-7; perhaps TRBD2 as D (6 bases). Germline-derived CDR1 and CDR2 are SGHNT and YYREEE (reference sequence). There are 13 residues in the CDR3. Trimming removed 3 bases at V and 0 bases at J, with 7 bases between. The CDR3 sequence is CASSWGGSYEQYF. In nucleotides, the CDR3 is TGTGCCAGCAGCTGGGGAGGCTCCTACGAGCAGTACTTC. Complete variable domain (other parts from reference TRBV5-4 and TRBJ2-7): ETGVTQSPTHLIKTRGQQVTLRCSSQSGHNTVSWYQQALGQGPQFIFQYYREEENGRGNFPPRFSGLQFPNYSSELNVNALELDDSALYLCASSWGGSYEQYFGPGTRLTVT.

This sequence joins TRBV30 and TRBJ2-4, with TRBD1 matching 8 bases. The CDR3 has 15 residues. Germline-derived CDR1 and CDR2 are GTSNPN and SVGIG (reference sequence). V was clipped by 0 bases and J by 3 bases; unmatched bases: 4. The CDR3 sequence is CAWSVRDRIKNIQYF. The CDR3 nucleotides read TGTGCCTGGAGTGTACGGGACAGGATCAAAAACATTCAGTACTTC. Combining the CDR3 with reference TRBV30 and TRBJ2-4 gives the whole variable domain SQTIHQWPATLVQPVGSPLSLECTVEGTSNPNLYWYRQAAGRGLQLLFYSVGIGQISSEVPQNLSASRPQDRQFILSSKKLLLSDSGFYLCAWSVRDRIKNIQYFGAGTRLSVL.

The chain has TRBV5-5 and TRBJ2-7, with a possible D match to TRBD1 (5 bases). V lost 3 bases to trimming and J lost 6 bases, with 16 bases between them. Germline values: CDR1 SGHKS, CDR2 YYEKEE (reference sequence). There are 14 residues in the CDR3. The CDR3 spells CASSWGRAWVEQYF. The CDR3 nucleotides are TGTGCCAGCAGCTGGGGCAGGGCGTGGGTCGAGCAGTACTTC.

As DNA, the CDR3 is TGCGCCAGCAGCTTGGAATTCCATAGGAGATCTGAGCAGTTCTTC. Residues: CASSLEFHRRSEQFF. The chain is built from TRBV5-1 and TRBJ2-1, with D unresolved. From germline, CDR1 is SGHRS and CDR2 YFSETQ. The ends were cut back, 0 bases at V and 9 bases at J, with 16 bases in the middle. The CDR3 consists of 15 residues. Using reference TRBV5-1 and TRBJ2-1 for the parts outside the CDR3, the full variable domain is KAGVTQTPRYLIKTRGQQVTLSCSPISGHRSVSWYQQTPGQGLQFLFEYFSETQRNKGNFPGRFSGRQFSNSRSEMNVSTLELGDSALYLCASSLEFHRRSEQFFGPGTRLTVL.

The chain carries TRBV12-1 and TRBJ2-5; the table assigns TRBD2, which was not confirmed against the DNA. TRBV12-1 represents a pseudogene. There are 16 residues in the CDR3. The CDR3 bases are TGTGCCAGCAGCTTTATGGTAGCGGGGAAGGAAGAGACCCAGTACTTC. It yields the protein CASSFMVAGKEETQYF.

The chain has TRBV29-1 and TRBJ1-2; D gene uncertain. Trimming stripped 5 bases from V and 5 bases from J, with 15 bases between. The V gene's germline CDR1 is SQVTM and CDR2 ANQGSEA. The CDR3 runs 13 residues. The CDR3 bases are TGCAGCGTTACAGACCACCCAAGTTATGGCTACACCTTC. This codes for CSVTDHPSYGYTF.

This clone was observed a single time. This sequence joins TRBV10-3 and TRBJ1-2; 7 nucleotides line up with TRBD1. The CDR3 runs to 14 residues. The V gene's germline CDR1 is ENHRY and CDR2 SYGVKD. J gave up 6 bases and V 6 bases, and 10 bases lay outside the gene matches. CDR3 protein: CAIRYLDRVDGYTF. The CDR3 DNA is TGTGCCATCAGATATCTCGACAGGGTCGATGGCTACACCTTC.

The chain is built from TRBV5-1 and TRBJ1-6; tentatively, D is TRBD1 (6 bases). CDR3 length: 15 residues. V was clipped by 7 bases and J by 7 bases, with 18 bases between them. Germline-derived CDR1 and CDR2 are SGHRS and YFSETQ. This chain's CDR3 is CASRGGAGRNSPLHF. CDR3 coding DNA: TGCGCCAGCCGGGGGGGGGCGGGACGGAATTCACCCCTCCACTTT.

The table lists this clone with a few counts. The chain recombines TRBV11-2 with TRBJ1-6; TRBD1 matches 7 bases. The CDR3 runs 15 residues. The trim removed 4 bases at V and 5 bases at J, leaving 5 bases unmatched. In germline, CDR1 is SGHAT, CDR2 FQNNGV. CDR3 DNA sequence: TGTGCCAGCAGCTCGACAGGGTTAGATAATTCACCCCTCCACTTT. The encoded protein is CASSSTGLDNSPLHF.

This clone was found once. J is TRBJ1-5 and V is TRBV19; a possible D gene is TRBD1 (6 bases). V was trimmed by 6 bases and J by 2 bases, leaving 14 bases between them. The germline V gene has CDR1 LNHDA and CDR2 SQIVND (reference sequence). The CDR3 runs to 15 residues. The CDR3 here is CASRRQVLGNQPQHF. The DNA for the CDR3 is TGTGCCAGTAGAAGACAGGTTCTAGGCAATCAGCCCCAGCATTTT.

About this clone itself: Other DNA sequences in the sample encode the same CDR3. V usage is TRBV5-1 and J usage is TRBJ1-2; the D gene is possibly TRBD1 (6 bases). Per the germline V gene, CDR1 is SGHRS and CDR2 is YFSETQ. With 0 bases removed from V and 5 bases from J, the gap between germline ends came to 8 bases. This CDR3 comprises 13 residues. The CDR3: CASSLAGEYGYTF. The CDR3, as DNA: TGCGCCAGCAGCTTGGCAGGGGAATATGGCTACACCTTC.

This chain uses TRBV30 with TRBJ1-1; D is ambiguous. The length of the CDR3 is 13 residues. V gave up 3 bases and J gave up 2 bases, with 10 bases separating them. Germline lookup yields CDR1 GTSNPN and CDR2 SVGIG (reference sequence). The CDR3 bases are TGTGCCTGGAGATCTTCGGGAAACACTGAAGCTTTCTTT. Protein: CAWRSSGNTEAFF. The full variable domain, completed using reference TRBV30 and TRBJ1-1, is SQTIHQWPATLVQPVGSPLSLECTVEGTSNPNLYWYRQAAGRGLQLLFYSVGIGQISSEVPQNLSASRPQDRQFILSSKKLLLSDSGFYLCAWRSSGNTEAFFGQGTRLTVV.

The chain couples TRBV5-4 to TRBJ1-2; possibly TRBD1 for D (6 bases). The CDR3 runs 13 residues. Trimming shortened V by 7 bases and J by 8 bases, and 18 bases separated the two germline ends. Germline-derived CDR1 and CDR2 are SGHNT and YYREEE (reference sequence). The CDR3 nucleotides are TGTGCCAGCGTTTTAGGGGGGGCTAGGGGCTACACCTTC. It translates to CASVLGGARGYTF.

This clone is a singleton in its sample. The chain recombines TRBV5-1 with TRBJ2-5, with D perhaps TRBD1 (5 bases). V lost 2 bases and J lost 2, with 19 bases in between. The germline V gene has CDR1 SGHRS and CDR2 YFSETQ. The CDR3 spans 17 residues. The CDR3 sequence is CASSFIYGRVKQETQYF. CDR3 coding DNA: TGCGCCAGCAGCTTTATTTATGGCAGGGTAAAGCAAGAGACCCAGTACTTC.

V usage is TRBV11-2 and J usage is TRBJ2-7, with 8 nucleotides matching TRBD1. The CDR3 is made up of 13 amino acids. V lost 4 bases to trimming and J lost 4 bases; unmatched junction nucleotides: 3. CDR1 SGHAT and CDR2 FQNNGV come from the germline V gene. This CDR3 reads CASSSNRGYEQYF. In DNA form, the CDR3 reads TGTGCCAGCAGCTCCAACAGGGGGTACGAGCAGTACTTC. Variable domain in full (rest from reference TRBV11-2 and TRBJ2-7): EAGVAQSPRYKIIEKRQSVAFWCNPISGHATLYWYQQILGQGPKLLIQFQNNGVVDDSQLPKDRFSAERLKGVDSTLKIQPAKLEDSAVYLCASSSNRGYEQYFGPGTRLTVT.

The rearrangement joins TRBV5-1 to TRBJ1-6; D gene unclear. V was shortened by 1 base and J by 8 bases, with 10 bases between the two germline ends. Germline CDR1 and CDR2: SGHRS and YFSETQ. The CDR3 is 14 amino acids. The CDR3 nucleotides read TGCGCCAGCAGCTTGCTGTGGCAGGATTCACCCCTCCACTTT. This encodes CASSLLWQDSPLHF.

The J gene is TRBJ1-1, the V gene TRBV5-4; TRBD1 matches 10 bases. The germline gives CDR1 SGHNT, CDR2 YYREEE (reference sequence). There are 14 residues in the CDR3. After removal of 3 bases from V and 10 bases from J, the junction contained 9 bases not matched to a gene. The CDR3 nucleotides read TGTGCCAGCAGCTACCGGGACAGGGGAGATGGAGCTTTCTTT. This gives the protein CASSYRDRGDGAFF.

This clone was seen only a few times. The chain combines TRBV20-1 with TRBJ1-1; 8 positions match TRBD1. The CDR3 has 11 amino acids. The J segment lost 4 bases and the V segment lost 6 bases, leaving 1 base of the junction unmatched. Germline CDR1 is DFQATT and CDR2 is SNEGSKA (reference sequence). For the CDR3, the DNA is TGCAGTGCCGACAGGGGCACTGAAGCTTTCTTT. Protein: CSADRGTEAFF.

This clone has more than one count but fewer than ten. The genes are TRBV11-2 and TRBJ1-5; 8 nucleotides agree with TRBD1. Germline CDR1 is SGHAT and CDR2 is FQNNGV. The CDR3 has 16 amino acids. Trimming at V came to 5 bases and at J to 7 bases, leaving 13 bases not matched to a gene. The CDR3 nucleotides read TGTGCCAGCAGCCCCCCCGGACAGGGAAGTGGACAGCCCCAGCATTTT. This translates into CASSPPGQGSGQPQHF.

This sequence joins TRBV2 and TRBJ2-1; D unclear. The germline V gene has CDR1 SNHLY and CDR2 FYNNEI. CDR3 length: 14 residues. The germline V and J ends were trimmed by 5 bases and 6 bases, with 14 bases remaining between them. The CDR3 spells CASSSSAPGNEQFF. The CDR3 DNA is TGTGCCAGCAGTTCGTCGGCTCCGGGCAATGAGCAGTTCTTC.

The chain couples TRBV6-1 to TRBJ1-1; D not certain. The CDR3 length is 15 residues. Trimming stripped 7 bases from V and 0 bases from J, with 15 bases between. The germline CDR1 and CDR2 sequences are MNHNS and SASEGT. This CDR3 is CASMVGVEVNTEAFF. The DNA for the CDR3 is TGTGCCAGCATGGTCGGGGTTGAAGTGAACACTGAAGCTTTCTTT.

The chain carries TRBV14 and TRBJ1-3; D unresolved. Germline CDR1 SGHDN, CDR2 FVKESK. This CDR3 contains 14 residues. Deletions cut 4 bases from V and 4 bases from J, with 11 bases between. The CDR3 loop is CASSLRGTGNTIYF. In DNA, the CDR3 is TGTGCCAGCAGCCTACGGGGAACGGGAAACACCATATATTTT.

The genes are TRBV10-1 and TRBJ2-1; D might be TRBD2 (5 bases). Looked up from germline, CDR1 is WNHNN and CDR2 is SYGVQD (reference sequence). Between the trimmed V and J ends, which lost 1 base and 7 bases, there was a span of 17 bases. CDR3 length: 16 residues. CDR3 protein: CASSEWPTGSKNEQFF. CDR3 DNA sequence: TGCGCCAGCAGTGAGTGGCCTACGGGGAGTAAGAATGAGCAGTTCTTC.

This sequence joins TRBV30 and TRBJ1-1; possible D gene TRBD1, 6 bases. V lost 2 bases to trimming and J lost 7 bases, with 11 bases between them. This CDR3 spans 12 amino acids. Germline-derived CDR1 and CDR2 are GTSNPN and SVGIG (reference sequence). As DNA, the CDR3 is TGTGCCTGGAGTCAGGGGACCCTTGAAGCTTTCTTT. Translating it yields CAWSQGTLEAFF.